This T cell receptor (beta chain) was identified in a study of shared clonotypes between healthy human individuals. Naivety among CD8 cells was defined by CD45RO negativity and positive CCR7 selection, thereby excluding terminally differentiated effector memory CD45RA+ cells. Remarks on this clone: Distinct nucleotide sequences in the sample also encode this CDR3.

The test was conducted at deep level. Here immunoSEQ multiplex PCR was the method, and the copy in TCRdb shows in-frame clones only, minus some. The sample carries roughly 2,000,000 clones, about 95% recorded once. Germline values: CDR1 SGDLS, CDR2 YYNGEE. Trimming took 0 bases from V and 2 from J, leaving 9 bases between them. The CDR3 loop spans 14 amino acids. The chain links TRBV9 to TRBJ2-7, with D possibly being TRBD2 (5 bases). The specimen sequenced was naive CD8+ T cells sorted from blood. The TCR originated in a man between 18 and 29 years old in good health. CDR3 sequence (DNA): TGTGCCAGCAGCGTAGGAGGGCACACCTACGAGCAGTACTTC. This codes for CASSVGGHTYEQYF.